Listed here are 18 T cell receptor beta chains from one sample, sequenced in a study of cytomegalovirus exposure and HLA in healthy donors. With 60 Vbeta and 13 Jbeta primers, the PCR was carried out. Assay used: immunoSEQ multiplex PCR; TCRdb lists only in-frame clones, some missing. The data show 81,000 or so clones, less than 75% seen once. The sample comprised PBMCs. These receptors were collected from a woman aged 25-40 years in good health and CMV-seropositive.

The rearrangement joins TRBV18 to TRBJ2-7; D is perhaps TRBD2 (5 bases). Trimming left V 0 bases short and J 0 bases short, with 12 bases between. CDR1 and CDR2 (germline): KGHSH, LQKENI. The CDR3 has 16 amino acids. The CDR3 reads CASSPPRRLPSYEQYF. The CDR3 DNA reads TGTGCCAGCTCACCACCGCGGAGGTTGCCCTCCTACGAGCAGTACTTC.

This clone was picked up a small number of times. This chain joins TRBV10-3 and TRBJ2-7; TRBD1 agrees at 7 bases. Germline assignment: CDR1 ENHRY and CDR2 SYGVKD. Unmatched junction bases numbered 4, after V lost 5 bases and J lost 3 bases. The CDR3 covers 13 residues. This CDR3 reads CAISYGTDYEQYF. CDR3 DNA: TGTGCCATCAGTTATGGGACAGACTACGAGCAGTACTTC.

The rearrangement uses TRBV5-1 and TRBJ1-3, with D uncertain. With 4 bases removed from V and 0 bases from J, the gap between germline ends came to 11 bases. The CDR3 runs 15 residues. The germline gives CDR1 SGHRS, CDR2 YFSETQ. The CDR3 spells CASSPHGASGNTIYF. The CDR3 DNA reads TGCGCCAGCAGCCCACACGGAGCCTCTGGAAACACCATATATTTT.

This clone was detected a few times. The rearrangement uses TRBV4-2 and TRBJ1-1, with a tentative D call TRBD1 (6 bases). This CDR3 has 15 amino acids. The germline V gene encodes CDR1 LGHNA and CDR2 YNFKEQ. Trimming cost V 4 bases and J 1 base, with 13 bases left between them. CDR3 DNA sequence: TGTGCCAGCAGCCCCCAAGGGACACAGAACACTGAAGCTTTCTTT. Translating it yields CASSPQGTQNTEAFF.

This clone was seen more than once but under ten times. V is TRBV4-1 and J is TRBJ2-3; 8 nucleotides match TRBD2. Per the germline V gene, CDR1 is MGHRA and CDR2 is YSYEKL. The CDR3 sequence is 15 residues long. Trimming removed 1 base from V and 3 bases from J; junction bases left unmatched: 3. The CDR3 spells CASSQVSGVTDTQYF. In DNA, the CDR3 is TGCGCCAGCAGCCAAGTTAGCGGGGTTACAGATACGCAGTATTTT.

The chain joins TRBV12-5 to TRBJ2-7; D is possibly TRBD1 (6 bases). Trimming removed 6 bases from V and 1 base from J, with 13 bases in between. Germline V gene data show CDR1 as LGHNT and CDR2 as FRNRAP. The CDR3 totals 14 residues. DNA of the CDR3: TGTGCTAGTGGATCCGGGACATTTTCCTACGAGCAGTACTTC. It is translated as CASGSGTFSYEQYF.

This chain uses TRBV5-6 with TRBJ1-4; D possibly corresponds to TRBD1 (5 bases). The CDR3 sequence is 14 residues long. Trimming pared 4 bases from V and 8 bases from J, leaving 15 bases between. Germline CDR1 and CDR2: SGHDT and YYEEEE. CDR3 protein: CASSLGLAEEKLFF. CDR3 nucleotides: TGTGCCAGCAGCCTGGGGCTGGCGGAGGAAAAACTGTTTTTT.

Only a few counts were recorded for this clone. The chain couples TRBV7-2 to TRBJ2-3, with 8 bases lining up with TRBD2. This CDR3 has 15 residues. CDR1 SGHTA and CDR2 FQGNSA come from the germline V gene. J gave up 0 bases and V 2 bases, and 1 base lay outside the gene matches. CDR3 nucleotides: TGTGCCAGCAGCTTAACTAGCGGAAGCACAGATACGCAGTATTTT. Its protein product is CASSLTSGSTDTQYF. Together with reference TRBV7-2 and TRBJ2-3, the CDR3 gives the full variable domain: GAGVSQSPSNKVTEKGKDVELRCDPISGHTALYWYRQSLGQGLEFLIYFQGNSAPDKSGLPSDRFSAERTGGSVSTLTIQRTQQEDSAVYLCASSLTSGSTDTQYFGPGTRLTVL.

This clone was found a few times. For the CDR3, the DNA is TGTGCCAGCAGATCAGGGGGCTCTGGGGCCAACGTCCTGACTTTC. Translated, it gives CASRSGGSGANVLTF. The chain is built from TRBV28 and TRBJ2-6, with TRBD1 matching over 7 bases. The J segment lost 0 bases and the V segment lost 6 bases, leaving 2 bases of the junction unmatched. CDR3 length: 15 amino acids. Germline-derived CDR1 and CDR2 are MDHEN and SYDVKM.

The chain is built from TRBV18 and TRBJ2-7; TRBD1 agrees at 7 bases. Trimming cost V 2 bases and J 2 bases; bases outside gene matches: 6. CDR3 size: 15 residues. Germline lookup yields CDR1 KGHSH and CDR2 LQKENI. The CDR3 DNA reads as TGTGCCAGCTCACCAGGAACAGGGGTGGCCTACGAGCAGTACTTC. Translation: CASSPGTGVAYEQYF.

The chain has TRBV19 and TRBJ2-6, with TRBD1 matching over 9 bases. Per the germline V gene, CDR1 is LNHDA and CDR2 is SQIVND (reference sequence). This CDR3 has 18 residues. J gave up 2 bases and V 3 bases, and 8 bases lay outside the gene matches. The DNA of the CDR3 is TGTGCCAGTAGTATCGCCACGGGACAGGGTACTGGGGCCAACGTCCTGACTTTC. Its translation: CASSIATGQGTGANVLTF.

The chain carries TRBV10-3 and TRBJ2-7; D is perhaps TRBD2 (7 bases). The CDR3 sequence is 14 residues long. Germline CDR1 is ENHRY and CDR2 is SYGVKD. The CDR3 DNA is TGTGCTACGAATGGTGGGGGGGCCGCCTACGAGCAGTACTTC. This encodes CATNGGGAAYEQYF.

The genes are TRBV29-1 and TRBJ2-7; perhaps TRBD2 as D (6 bases). Germline V gene sequence: CDR1 SQVTM, CDR2 ANQGSEA. This CDR3 is built from 13 residues. V dropped 8 bases and J dropped 3 bases, with 17 bases sitting between them. This chain's CDR3 is CSTRGDSSYEQYF. The DNA for the CDR3 is TGCAGCACACGCGGGGACTCGAGCTACGAGCAGTACTTC.

This clone has just one count. The chain employs TRBV7-2 and TRBJ2-3; 12 bases line up with TRBD2. The ends lost 3 bases at V and 0 bases at J; junction bases unmatched: 10. The CDR3 is 19 residues long. CDR1 is SGHTA, CDR2 FQGNSA, per germline. In nucleotides, the CDR3 is TGTGCCAGCAGCTTCATCAGGTCTAGCGGGGGGGGGAGCACAGATACGCAGTATTTT. Its protein product is CASSFIRSSGGGSTDTQYF. Supplemented by reference TRBV7-2 and TRBJ2-3, the full variable domain reads GAGVSQSPSNKVTEKGKDVELRCDPISGHTALYWYRQSLGQGLEFLIYFQGNSAPDKSGLPSDRFSAERTGGSVSTLTIQRTQQEDSAVYLCASSFIRSSGGGSTDTQYFGPGTRLTVL.

On this clone itself: The same CDR3 can be traced to other DNA sequences in this sample. V usage is TRBV4-1 and J usage is TRBJ1-2, with D tentatively TRBD1 (5 bases). V was trimmed by 0 bases and J by 4 bases, leaving 12 bases between them. CDR3 length equals 15 residues. The V gene's germline CDR1 is MGHRA and CDR2 YSYEKL. This CDR3 is CASSQEERGGYGYTF. CDR3 nucleotide sequence: TGCGCCAGCAGCCAAGAGGAAAGGGGTGGCTATGGCTACACCTTC.

The V gene is TRBV2, the J gene TRBJ1-5; D might be TRBD1 (5 bases). The CDR3 loop spans 16 amino acids. Germline lookup yields CDR1 SNHLY and CDR2 FYNNEI. With 6 bases removed from V and 7 bases from J, the gap between germline ends came to 22 bases. The CDR3 loop is CASSPHGASPPQPQHF. The DNA of the CDR3 is TGTGCCAGCAGCCCACATGGGGCGAGCCCCCCCCAGCCCCAGCATTTT.

The V gene is TRBV2, the J gene TRBJ1-2, with 7 nucleotides matching TRBD1. With 5 bases clipped from V and 2 bases from J, the junction kept 11 bases outside the gene matches. This CDR3 spans 16 amino acids. The V gene's germline CDR1 is SNHLY and CDR2 FYNNEI. As DNA, the CDR3 is TGTGCCAGCAGTCAAAATCGACAGGGATTGAACTATGGCTACACCTTC. Translating gives CASSQNRQGLNYGYTF. The full variable domain, in which reference TRBV2 and TRBJ1-2 provide the parts outside the CDR3, is EPEVTQTPSHQVTQMGQEVILRCVPISNHLYFYWYRQILGQKVEFLVSFYNNEISEKSEIFDDQFSVERPDGSNFTLKIRSTKLEDSAMYFCASSQNRQGLNYGYTFGSGTRLTVV.

This clone occurred a few times. The V gene is TRBV27, the J gene TRBJ2-1, with 9 bases aligning to TRBD2. The V gene's germline CDR1 is MNHEY and CDR2 SMNVEV (reference sequence). The CDR3 sequence is 15 residues long. With V trimmed by 4 bases and J by 7 bases, 8 bases remained unmatched. DNA for the CDR3: TGTGCCAGCAGTTCAATAGCGGGGGCGGGGAATGAGCAGTTCTTC. Translating gives CASSSIAGAGNEQFF.